Each of the 4 T cell receptor beta chains below was sequenced from the same sample in a study of siplizumab effects on memory and regulatory T cells. Clones were sequenced by immunoSEQ multiplex PCR, and TCRdb holds only the in-frame ones, with some missing. This sample carries 87,000 or so clones, 75% to 90% of them seen once, and the ten largest clones take about 16%. Input material: CD4+ T cells sorted from blood. The receptors originated from a human donor in good health.

The V and J genes are TRBV6-5 and TRBJ2-1, with D hard to call. CDR1 is MNHEY and CDR2 is SVGAGI in the germline V gene. This CDR3 has 11 amino acids. V dropped 7 bases and J dropped 8 bases, with 9 bases sitting between them. CDR3 bases: TGTGCCAGCAAGCGTCGTGATGAGCAGTTCTTC. It is translated as CASKRRDEQFF.

This chain connects TRBV19 to TRBJ1-1, with D uncertain. The CDR3 runs 13 residues. Germline-derived CDR1 and CDR2 are LNHDA and SQIVND (reference sequence). Trimming removed 8 bases from V and 1 base from J, with 11 bases in between. CDR3 amino acids: CASYGLQNTEAFF. The CDR3 DNA reads TGTGCCAGTTACGGACTGCAGAACACTGAAGCTTTCTTT.

The chain recombines TRBV18 with TRBJ2-4; 9 bases agree with TRBD2. Germline V gene data show CDR1 as KGHSH and CDR2 as LQKENI. With 2 bases clipped from V and 5 bases from J, the junction kept 7 bases outside the gene matches. The CDR3 consists of 16 residues. The CDR3 sequence: CASSPGSRGRENIQYF. The CDR3 DNA is TGTGCCAGCTCACCAGGGTCGCGCGGGAGGGAAAACATTCAGTACTTC.

V and J are TRBV6-4 and TRBJ1-1; D remains unclear. The germline V gene has CDR1 MRHNA and CDR2 SNTAGT. The CDR3 extends over 16 amino acids. Trimming took off 1 base at V and 7 bases at J, with 19 bases between the two ends. The CDR3 sequence: CASSDWFQEGPYEAFF. CDR3 coding DNA: TGTGCCAGCAGTGACTGGTTCCAAGAAGGGCCGTATGAAGCTTTCTTT.